Listed here are 9 T cell receptor beta chains from one sample, sequenced in a study of T cell repertoires in cytomegalovirus infection. A single record per CDR3 protein comes from TCRdb applying MiXCR to the reads. In the table there are 290,000 or so distinct CDR3 sequences, roughly 9.3% of which are singletons. Sequenced sample: PBMCs. Source of these receptors: a human donor in good health (CMV status not recorded). Some clones in this sample may be carry-over from other donors' samples.

The V call is TRBV18, the J call TRBJ1-1; D remains ambiguous. V shed 2 bases and J shed 11 bases, with 15 bases lying between them. Germline V gene sequence: CDR1 KGHSH, CDR2 LQKENI. This CDR3 is built from 13 residues. CDR3 amino acids: CASSPSARAEAFF. The CDR3 DNA reads as TGTGCCAGCTCACCATCCGCACGGGCAGAGGCTTTCTTT.

This clonotype was observed at least ten times. The chain joins TRBV28 to TRBJ1-4; TRBD1 might be the D (6 bases). The V end lost 6 bases, the J end lost 7 bases, and 15 bases lay between the germline ends. CDR1 is MDHEN and CDR2 is SYDVKM in the germline V gene. The length of the CDR3 is 14 residues. Here the CDR3 DNA reads TGTGCCAGCAGGAAGACAGGAAGGCTTGAAAAACTGTTTTTT. Protein sequence: CASRKTGRLEKLFF.

This clonotype was seen ten or more times. The chain employs TRBV2 and TRBJ2-3; D is undetermined. V was cut by 7 bases and J by 1 base, with 15 bases left in between. The CDR3 is 15 amino acids. Looked up from germline, CDR1 is SNHLY and CDR2 is FYNNEI. In nucleotides, the CDR3 is TGTGCCAGCAATTGGATAGGTCCCGGCACAGATACGCAGTATTTT. It encodes CASNWIGPGTDTQYF.

Note on this clonotype: This may stem from a read error, because a much larger clone lies one nucleotide away. The genes are TRBV20-1 and TRBJ2-7; 9 nucleotides agree with TRBD1. From germline, CDR1 is DFQATT and CDR2 SNEGSKA (reference sequence). This CDR3 contains 14 residues. The CDR3 coding sequence is TGCAATGCTGGTTCCGGGACAGGGACGTACGAGCAGTACTTC. Protein product: CNAGSGTGTYEQYF.

This clonotype was counted ten times or more. This chain joins TRBV29-1 and TRBJ1-2, with D perhaps TRBD1 (6 bases). CDR1 is SQVTM, CDR2 ANQGSEA, per germline. The CDR3 runs 11 residues. V lost 4 bases to trimming and J lost 8 bases, with 11 bases between them. CDR3 amino acids: CSVAGAQGYTF. CDR3 nucleotide sequence: TGCAGCGTTGCGGGGGCGCAGGGCTACACCTTC.

This clonotype was counted at least ten times. This chain connects TRBV7-8 to TRBJ1-5; D may be TRBD1 (5 bases). This CDR3 has 14 residues. Germline V lookup: CDR1 SGHVS, CDR2 FQNEAQ. Trimming left V 5 bases short and J 0 bases short, with 8 bases between. The CDR3 region has the DNA TGTGCCAGCAGCGGGACGGATAGCAATCAGCCCCAGCATTTT. It specifies CASSGTDSNQPQHF.

In its sample, this clonotype was seen many times. The chain combines TRBV12-3 or TRBV12-4 with TRBJ1-5; TRBD1 aligns across 9 bases. Trimming took 5 bases from V and 4 from J; bases not matched to a gene: 9. The CDR3 loop spans 16 amino acids. This chain's CDR3 is CASSDGRDRVNQPQHF. CDR3 in DNA: TGTGCCAGCAGTGACGGGAGGGACAGGGTAAATCAGCCCCAGCATTTT.

The chain combines TRBV10-3 with TRBJ1-1, with 10 bases fitting TRBD1. CDR3 size: 13 residues. Trimming removed 9 bases from V and 1 base from J; junction bases left unmatched: 2. Germline lookup yields CDR1 ENHRY and CDR2 SYGVKD. The CDR3 region has the DNA TGTGCCATATGGGACAGGGGGAACACTGAAGCTTTCTTT. It encodes CAIWDRGNTEAFF.

This clonotype was counted ten times or more. This chain links TRBV7-2 with TRBJ2-3, with a possible D match to TRBD2 (5 bases). Germline V gene lookup returns CDR1 SGHTA and CDR2 FQGNSA. The CDR3 contains 14 residues. Trimming left V 1 base short and J 4 bases short, with 9 bases between. The CDR3 DNA reads as TGTGCCAGCAGCTTAGAGTCAGCGGCAGATACGCAGTATTTT. This gives the protein CASSLESAADTQYF.